This is a list of T cell receptor beta chains from one sample in a study of blood T cell repertoires in COVID-19. Sequencing used immunoSEQ multiplex PCR; TCRdb keeps in-frame clones, though not all of them. The table shows about 290,000 clones, with about 85% occurring only once. Sequencing was carried out using peripheral blood. Every receptor here comes from a woman aged 45-65 years with active or convalescent COVID-19. CDR3s include the opening cysteine and the closing phenylalanine or tryptophan. A D gene is named only where the DNA matches it firmly. Part of the rows lack a size; the others show once, few, many or a class for expanded clones.

j_gene,v_gene,d_gene,abundance,CDR3nt,CDR3aa
TRBJ1-3,TRBV6-6,NA,NA,TGTGCCAGCAGGGGGGCGTTCGAAAACACCATATATTTT,CASRGAFENTIYF
TRBJ2-2,TRBV6-5,TRBD2,NA,TGTGCCAGCAACGGACTAGTACTAAGCACCGGGGAGCTGTTTTTT,CASNGLVLSTGELFF
TRBJ1-5,TRBV7-9,NA,NA,TGTGCCAGCAGCTTAGGGGGCCCCCTTATGAATCAGCCCCAGCATTTT,CASSLGGPLMNQPQHF
TRBJ2-2,TRBV27,TRBD1,NA,TGTGCCAGCAGTTCAGCTGACAGGGTCGATACCGGGGAGCTGTTTTTT,CASSSADRVDTGELFF
TRBJ1-3,TRBV10-3,NA,once,TGTGCCATCAGTGATCGTGCGGGGGGGAGCGGTAACACCATATATTTT,CAISDRAGGSGNTIYF
TRBJ2-1,TRBV7-9,TRBD2,NA,TGTGCCAGCAGCTTAGCAGGCGGGAGGAGCTACAATGAGCAGTTCTTC,CASSLAGGRSYNEQFF
TRBJ1-3,TRBV6-2/TRBV6-3,NA,NA,TGTGCCAGCAGTTACACGGCGGTCTCTGGAAACACCATATATTTT,CASSYTAVSGNTIYF
TRBJ1-1,TRBV3-1/TRBV3-2,NA,NA,TGTGCCAGCAGCCAAGATATTGAGTTTATCACTGAAGCTTTCTTT,CASSQDIEFITEAFF
TRBJ2-3,TRBV14,NA,once,TGTGCCAGCAGCCCCCTGGGGAGCGGCACAGATACGCAGTATTTT,CASSPLGSGTDTQYF
TRBJ1-1,TRBV28,TRBD1,NA,TGTGCCAGCAGTTTACAGACAGGGGTCGCTTTCTTT,CASSLQTGVAFF
TRBJ1-5,TRBV19,NA,NA,TGTGCCAGTAGTGAAAGGAGGAGAGCATCTTTTCGGTGGCATCAGCCCCAGCATTTT,CASSERRRASFRWHQPQHF
TRBJ1-5,TRBV18,NA,NA,TGTGCCAGCTCCCCTTGGAGAGAAAATCAGCCCCAGCATTTT,CASSPWRENQPQHF
TRBJ2-3,TRBV5-1,TRBD2,NA,TGCGCCAGCAGCTCCCCGGGACTAGTAACAGATACGCAGTATTTT,CASSSPGLVTDTQYF
TRBJ1-6,TRBV30,TRBD1,NA,TGTGCCTGGGAGACAGGGGCAGCACCCCTCCACTTT,CAWETGAAPLHF
TRBJ2-1,TRBV24-1,NA,NA,TGTGCCACCAGTGACTCAACGGGGGGCTCACGATACAATGAGCAGTTCTTC,CATSDSTGGSRYNEQFF
TRBJ1-1,TRBV30,TRBD1,NA,TGTGCCTGGAGAGCGACAGGGGGCGCTTCCGGCACTGAAGCTTTCTTT,CAWRATGGASGTEAFF
TRBJ2-1,TRBV10-3,TRBD2,NA,TGTGCCATCGGGGCCGGGACTAGCGCAAACAATGAGCAGTTCTTC,CAIGAGTSANNEQFF
TRBJ2-2,TRBV7-8,NA,few,TGTGCCAGCAGCTTAGCGGAGGGGCCGAGGAACACCGGGGAGCTGTTTTTT,CASSLAEGPRNTGELFF
TRBJ2-7,TRBV5-8,TRBD1,NA,TGTGCCAGCAGTTTCGGGACAGACTCCTACGAGCAGTACTTC,CASSFGTDSYEQYF
TRBJ2-1,TRBV5-4,TRBD1,NA,TGTGCCAGCAGCTTGGCCAAGGGACAGGTTTTCTACAATGAGCAGTTCTTC,CASSLAKGQVFYNEQFF
TRBJ2-7,TRBV27,TRBD2,NA,TGTGCCAGTCGCCTCTTAATTGGGGCGGGAGATGGTTCCGAGCAGTACTTC,CASRLLIGAGDGSEQYF
TRBJ2-6,TRBV18,NA,NA,TGTGCCAGCTCGCTGGGGCACTCTGGGGCCAACGTCCTGACTTTC,CASSLGHSGANVLTF
TRBJ1-1,TRBV18,NA,NA,TGTGCCAGCTCCACAGCGAACACTGAAGCTTTCTTT,CASSTANTEAFF
TRBJ2-3,TRBV7-9,TRBD2,NA,TGTGCCAGCAGCTCTAGCGGGTGGGGTACGCAGTATTTT,CASSSSGWGTQYF
TRBJ1-2,TRBV18,NA,NA,TGTGCCAGCTCCCTACCAAGCACAGATCCCTATGGCTACACCTTC,CASSLPSTDPYGYTF
TRBJ2-7,TRBV7-2,TRBD2,NA,TGTGCCAGCAGCGTTATGGCGGGAGGGCTCGAGCAGTACTTC,CASSVMAGGLEQYF
TRBJ1-2,TRBV5-4,NA,NA,TGTGCCAGCAGCTTCCCGGGACTAGACGGCTACACCTTC,CASSFPGLDGYTF
TRBJ2-1,TRBV5-4,TRBD1,NA,TGTGCCAGCAGCTTGAACAGGGGCGCCTACAATGAGCAGTTCTTC,CASSLNRGAYNEQFF
TRBJ1-2,TRBV7-6,NA,NA,TGTGCCAGCAGCCTCGGTGCGGGGCCGTCTAACTATGGCTACACCTTC,CASSLGAGPSNYGYTF
TRBJ1-1,TRBV29-1,NA,NA,TGCAGCGTTGCCAGGGCGAACACTGAAGCTTTCTTT,CSVARANTEAFF
TRBJ2-7,TRBV28,TRBD2,NA,TGTGCCAGCAGTAGGGGCGGGAGGCGCGCCTACGAGCAGTACTTC,CASSRGGRRAYEQYF
TRBJ2-5,TRBV5-1,TRBD1,NA,TGCGCCAGCAGCTCCCAGGGGGCCCAAGAGACCCAGTACTTC,CASSSQGAQETQYF
TRBJ2-7,TRBV28,NA,many,TGTGCCAGCAGTTTACCCCAGACACGCTACGAGCAGTACTTC,CASSLPQTRYEQYF
TRBJ2-5,TRBV6-5,NA,NA,TGTGCCAGCAGTTCACTCCCAGGGTCAGGGGAGACCCAGTACTTC,CASSSLPGSGETQYF
TRBJ2-1,TRBV9,TRBD2,few,TGTGCCAGCAGCCCACATACTAGCGGGGGCCACAATGAGCAGTTCTTC,CASSPHTSGGHNEQFF
TRBJ1-2,TRBV5-4,NA,NA,TGTGCCAGCAGCCAACAGGCTTTTGACTATGGCTACACCTTC,CASSQQAFDYGYTF
TRBJ2-3,TRBV18,NA,once,TGTGCCAGCTCACTTGTGGGGGCATTCACAGATACGCAGTATTTT,CASSLVGAFTDTQYF
TRBJ1-4,TRBV9,NA,NA,TGTGCCAGGCGGGGCAGGGAGGGTGAAAAACTGTTTTTT,CARRGREGEKLFF
TRBJ1-2,TRBV18,TRBD1,NA,TGTGCCAGCTCAGGGGGACAGGACTATGGCTACACCTTC,CASSGGQDYGYTF
TRBJ2-7,TRBV23-1,TRBD1,NA,TGCGCCAGCAGTCATTCGGGAGGGGACAGGGGGCTACCTAGTGTCTCCTACGAGCAGTACTTC,CASSHSGGDRGLPSVSYEQYF